Below are 2 T cell receptor beta chains sequenced from a single sample in a study of blood T cell repertoires in COVID-19. Here immunoSEQ multiplex PCR was the method, and the copy in TCRdb shows in-frame clones only, minus some. Of over 130,000 clones in the sample, 75% to 85% were seen once. Material: peripheral blood. These receptors all stem from a woman of 80 years or more with acute or convalescent COVID-19.

This clone was seen only once. The gene calls are TRBV5-6 and TRBJ1-2; no definite D call. V lost 4 bases and J lost 1, with 11 bases in between. The V gene's germline CDR1 is SGHDT and CDR2 YYEEEE. This CDR3 spans 14 amino acids. CDR3 in amino acids: CASSVFNSNYGYTF. Written as DNA, the CDR3 is TGTGCCAGCAGCGTGTTTAATAGTAACTATGGCTACACCTTC.

The chain carries TRBV27 and TRBJ2-5; TRBD1 matches at 7 bases. V shed 1 base and J 0 bases; nucleotides not matched to a gene: 2. Germline loops: CDR1 MNHEY, CDR2 SMNVEV (reference sequence). This CDR3 has 15 amino acids. This CDR3 is CASSLFQGDQETQYF. CDR3 nucleotide sequence: TGTGCCAGCAGTTTATTTCAGGGGGACCAAGAGACCCAGTACTTC.